This T cell receptor beta chain was observed in a study of shared clonotypes between healthy human individuals. CD45RO+ cells plus CCR7-negative CD45RA+ TemRA cells formed CD8 memory. Under the authors' procedure: ImmunoSEQ junction-only sequences lacked quality scores, so their filtering differed. Clones were sequenced by immunoSEQ multiplex PCR, and TCRdb holds only the in-frame ones, with some missing. V and J calls and clone size follow that table, whereas D and trimming were derived from the DNA. The sample records 100,000 to 130,000 clones, more than 65% being singletons. The TCR was taken from a woman in her twenties or thirties in good health. Sequenced: memory CD8+ T cells sorted from blood. As to subset: CD45RO+ cells pooled with CCR7-negative TemRA cells.

CDR3 sequence: CSVETGNTEAFF. CDR3 nucleotide sequence: TGCAGCGTAGAGACAGGAAACACTGAAGCTTTCTTT. The chain uses TRBV29-1 and TRBJ1-1; D is perhaps TRBD1 (6 bases). The CDR3 runs 12 residues. V was cut by 6 bases and J by 2 bases, with 10 bases left in between. Germline V gene lookup returns CDR1 SQVTM and CDR2 ANQGSEA. Full variable domain (rest looked up from reference TRBV29-1 and TRBJ1-1): SAVISQKPSRDICQRGTSLTIQCQVDSQVTMMFWYRQQPGQSLTLIATANQGSEATYESGFVIDKFPISRPNLTFSTLTVSNMSPEDSSIYLCSVETGNTEAFFGQGTRLTVV.